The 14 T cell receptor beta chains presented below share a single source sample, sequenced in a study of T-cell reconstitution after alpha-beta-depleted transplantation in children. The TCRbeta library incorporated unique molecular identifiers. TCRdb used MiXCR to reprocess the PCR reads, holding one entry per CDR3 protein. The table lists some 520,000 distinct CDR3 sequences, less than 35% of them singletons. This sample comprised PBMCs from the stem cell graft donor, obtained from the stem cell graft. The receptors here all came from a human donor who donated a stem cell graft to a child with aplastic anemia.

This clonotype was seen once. The CDR3 sequence: CATSVGNEQFF. The CDR3 nucleotides are TGTGCCACCAGTGTCGGGAATGAGCAGTTCTTC. The genes are TRBV24-1 and TRBJ2-1; D is unclear. CDR1 and CDR2 from the germline V gene are KGHDR and SFDVKD. CDR3 length equals 11 residues. V gave up 5 bases and J gave up 7 bases, with 5 bases separating them.

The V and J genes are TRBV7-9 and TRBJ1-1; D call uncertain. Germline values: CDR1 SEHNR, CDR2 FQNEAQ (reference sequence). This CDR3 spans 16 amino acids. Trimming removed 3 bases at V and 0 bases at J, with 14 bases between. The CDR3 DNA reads TGTGCCAGCAGCTTCCTCGAAGGCCTCATGAACACTGAAGCTTTCTTT. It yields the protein CASSFLEGLMNTEAFF.

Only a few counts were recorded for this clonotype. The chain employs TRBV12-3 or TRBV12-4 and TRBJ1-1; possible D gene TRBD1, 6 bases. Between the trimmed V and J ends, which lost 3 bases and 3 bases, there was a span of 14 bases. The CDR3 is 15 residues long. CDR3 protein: CASSLSGTSDTEAFF. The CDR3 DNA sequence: TGTGCCAGCAGTTTGTCCGGGACATCGGACACTGAAGCTTTCTTT.

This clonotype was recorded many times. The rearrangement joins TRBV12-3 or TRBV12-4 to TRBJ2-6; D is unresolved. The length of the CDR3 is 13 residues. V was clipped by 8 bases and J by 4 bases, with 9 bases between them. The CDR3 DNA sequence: TGTGCCAGCGGTCCCACCGGGGCCAACGTCCTGACTTTC. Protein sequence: CASGPTGANVLTF.

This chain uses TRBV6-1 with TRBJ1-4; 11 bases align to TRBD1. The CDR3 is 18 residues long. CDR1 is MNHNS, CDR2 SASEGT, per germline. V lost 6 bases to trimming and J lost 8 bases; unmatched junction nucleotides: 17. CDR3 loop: CASSLQPGQGEVYEKLFF. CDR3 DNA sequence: TGTGCCAGCAGCCTACAACCGGGACAGGGGGAAGTATACGAAAAACTGTTTTTT.

As DNA, the CDR3 is TGTGCCAGCAGCTTTGTGGTAGCGGCGAACACCGGGGAGCTGTTTTTT. This sequence encodes CASSFVVAANTGELFF. The chain has TRBV11-2 and TRBJ2-2; D is possibly TRBD2 (6 bases). Germline CDR1 reads SGHAT; CDR2 reads FQNNGV. The CDR3 sequence is 16 residues long. V was clipped by 3 bases and J by 0 bases, with 11 bases between them.

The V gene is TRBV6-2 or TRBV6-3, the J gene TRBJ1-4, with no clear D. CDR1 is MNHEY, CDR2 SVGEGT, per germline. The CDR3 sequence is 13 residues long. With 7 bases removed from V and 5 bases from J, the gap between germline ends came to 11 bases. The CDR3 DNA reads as TGTGCCAGCATCGGGCGGAACAATGAAAAACTGTTTTTT. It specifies CASIGRNNEKLFF.

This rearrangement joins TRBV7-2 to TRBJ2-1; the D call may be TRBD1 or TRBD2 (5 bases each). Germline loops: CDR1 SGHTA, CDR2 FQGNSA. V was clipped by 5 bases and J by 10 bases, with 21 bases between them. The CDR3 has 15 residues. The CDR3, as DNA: TGTGCCAGCAGCCCCCGAGGTCTTCTGGGACGGGAGCAGTTCTTC. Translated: CASSPRGLLGREQFF.

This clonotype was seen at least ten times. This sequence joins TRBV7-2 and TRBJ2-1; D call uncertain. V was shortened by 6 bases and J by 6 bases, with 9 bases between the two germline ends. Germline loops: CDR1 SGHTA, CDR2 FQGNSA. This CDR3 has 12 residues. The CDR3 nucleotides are TGTGCCAGCAGTTTATCCCGCAATGAGCAGTTCTTC. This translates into CASSLSRNEQFF. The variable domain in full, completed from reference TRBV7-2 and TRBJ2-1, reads GAGVSQSPSNKVTEKGKDVELRCDPISGHTALYWYRQSLGQGLEFLIYFQGNSAPDKSGLPSDRFSAERTGGSVSTLTIQRTQQEDSAVYLCASSLSRNEQFFGPGTRLTVL.

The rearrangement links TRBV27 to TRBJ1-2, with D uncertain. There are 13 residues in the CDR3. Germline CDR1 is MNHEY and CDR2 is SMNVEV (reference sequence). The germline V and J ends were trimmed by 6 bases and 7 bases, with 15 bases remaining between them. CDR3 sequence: CASSPSAGCGYTF. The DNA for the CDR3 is TGTGCCAGCAGCCCATCAGCGGGGTGTGGCTACACCTTC.

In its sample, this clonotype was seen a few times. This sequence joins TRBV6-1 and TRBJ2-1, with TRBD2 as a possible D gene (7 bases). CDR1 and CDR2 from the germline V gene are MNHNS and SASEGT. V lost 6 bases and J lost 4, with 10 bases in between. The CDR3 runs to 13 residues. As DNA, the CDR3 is TGTGCCAGCAGGGAGGGGGGGTACAATGAGCAGTTCTTC. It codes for CASREGGYNEQFF.

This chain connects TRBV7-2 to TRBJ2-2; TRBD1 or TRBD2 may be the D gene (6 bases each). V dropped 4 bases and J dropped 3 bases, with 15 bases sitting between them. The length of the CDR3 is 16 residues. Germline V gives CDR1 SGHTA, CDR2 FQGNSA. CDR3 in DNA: TGTGCCAGCAGCTATTCAGGGGCGGGGTACACCGGGGAGCTGTTTTTT. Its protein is CASSYSGAGYTGELFF.

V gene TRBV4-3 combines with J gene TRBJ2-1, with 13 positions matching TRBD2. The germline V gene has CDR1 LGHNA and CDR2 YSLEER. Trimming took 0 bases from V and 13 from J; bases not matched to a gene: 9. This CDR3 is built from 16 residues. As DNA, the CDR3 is TGCGCCAGCAGCCAAGAAATACTAGCGGGAGGGCCCCGTCAGTTCTTC. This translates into CASSQEILAGGPRQFF.

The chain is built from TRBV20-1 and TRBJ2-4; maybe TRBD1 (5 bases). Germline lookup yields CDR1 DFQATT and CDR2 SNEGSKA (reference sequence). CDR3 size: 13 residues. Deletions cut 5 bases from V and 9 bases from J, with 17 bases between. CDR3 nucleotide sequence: TGCAGTGCTCGAAACCTTAATGGGGCCATTCAGTACTTC. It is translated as CSARNLNGAIQYF.